Listed below are T cell receptor beta chains from one sample, sequenced in a study of blood T cell repertoires in COVID-19. Profiled with immunoSEQ multiplex PCR; TCRdb holds only in-frame clones, not every one. The sample has roughly 180,000 clones, 86% seen once. The sequenced material came from PBMCs or T cells enriched from blood (not recorded which). The receptors originated from a woman aged 25 to 39 who had recovered from COVID-19. CDR3s leave out the opening cysteine and the closing phenylalanine or tryptophan.

J gene: TRBJ2-7; V gene: TRBV29-1; CDR3 protein: SVSAGGEEYEQY
J gene: TRBJ1-4; V gene: TRBV30; CDR3 protein: AWSRGSGNEKLF
J gene: TRBJ2-2; V gene: TRBV19; CDR3 protein: ASSLLAETGNTGELF
J gene: TRBJ2-7; V gene: TRBV10-2; CDR3 protein: ASSPSYEQY
J gene: TRBJ2-1; V gene: TRBV7-9; CDR3 protein: ASSPGLAGGPSYSEQF
J gene: TRBJ1-4; V gene: TRBV15; CDR3 protein: ATSRGPGGANEKLF
J gene: TRBJ1-1; V gene: TRBV30; CDR3 protein: AWSVTGGTEAF
J gene: TRBJ1-3; V gene: TRBV5-1; CDR3 protein: ASGQTIGNTIY
J gene: TRBJ2-1; V gene: TRBV27; CDR3 protein: ASSLGLGAGTSGRVSEQF
J gene: TRBJ2-5; V gene: TRBV5-1; CDR3 protein: ASSSGTSGRRKTQY
J gene: TRBJ2-1; V gene: TRBV18; CDR3 protein: ASSPDRGSDEQF
J gene: TRBJ1-2; V gene: TRBV7-8; CDR3 protein: ASSGTGAVLDYGYT
J gene: TRBJ2-3; V gene: TRBV30; CDR3 protein: AWSVLGQGTDTQY
J gene: TRBJ1-2; V gene: TRBV7-9; CDR3 protein: ASSLATGSGGYT
J gene: TRBJ2-3; V gene: TRBV10-3; CDR3 protein: AISELAEDTQY
J gene: TRBJ2-5; V gene: TRBV6-2/TRBV6-3; CDR3 protein: ASSYSLEAGLSQY
J gene: TRBJ2-1; V gene: TRBV11-3; CDR3 protein: ASSLRQGNEQF
J gene: TRBJ2-4; V gene: TRBV6-6; CDR3 protein: ASSPLGTGRAKNIQY
J gene: TRBJ2-1; V gene: TRBV24-1; CDR3 protein: ATSGSVRYNEQF
J gene: TRBJ1-1; V gene: TRBV10-3; CDR3 protein: AISWDSEAF
J gene: TRBJ1-3; V gene: TRBV30; CDR3 protein: AWKIGSSGNTIY
J gene: TRBJ2-7; V gene: TRBV7-2; CDR3 protein: ASSRTGGMYEQY
J gene: TRBJ2-2; V gene: TRBV19; CDR3 protein: ASSSYSDTGELF
J gene: TRBJ2-3; V gene: TRBV24-1; CDR3 protein: ATSDLRRDITDTQY
J gene: TRBJ2-1; V gene: TRBV6-1; CDR3 protein: ASSAAYGLAGNNEQF
J gene: TRBJ1-1; V gene: TRBV4-1; CDR3 protein: ASSLNLDTSGTEAF
J gene: TRBJ1-1; V gene: TRBV19; CDR3 protein: ASSRAGESEAF
J gene: TRBJ2-1; V gene: TRBV29-1; CDR3 protein: SVLVPTSGRSYNEQF
J gene: TRBJ1-1; V gene: TRBV29-1; CDR3 protein: SVEDLRGNTEAF
J gene: TRBJ2-1; V gene: TRBV28; CDR3 protein: ASRQGLAENNEQF
J gene: TRBJ2-5; V gene: TRBV5-1; CDR3 protein: ASSLTVRLAGFQETQY
J gene: TRBJ2-2; V gene: TRBV4-1; CDR3 protein: ASSQETGAGGYGGELF
J gene: TRBJ1-5; V gene: TRBV18; CDR3 protein: ASSPVSGTGANQPQH
J gene: TRBJ2-2; V gene: TRBV30; CDR3 protein: AWSVLGTGIRGELF
J gene: TRBJ1-1; V gene: TRBV14; CDR3 protein: ASSQGAGANTEAF
J gene: TRBJ2-6; V gene: TRBV6-4; CDR3 protein: ASSDLGLSSGANVLT
J gene: TRBJ1-5; V gene: TRBV18; CDR3 protein: ASSPRGGTGFSNQPQH
J gene: TRBJ1-2; V gene: TRBV28; CDR3 protein: ASSSGTGRGYT
J gene: TRBJ2-1; V gene: TRBV28; CDR3 protein: ASSSLAASSYNEQF
J gene: TRBJ2-3; V gene: TRBV24-1; CDR3 protein: ATSVADTQY
J gene: TRBJ1-6; V gene: TRBV12-3/TRBV12-4; CDR3 protein: ASSFIQDSPLH
J gene: TRBJ2-1; V gene: TRBV7-9; CDR3 protein: ASSSSGTGDNEQF
J gene: TRBJ2-3; V gene: TRBV2; CDR3 protein: ASLKLALRSTDTQY